This is a list of T cell receptor beta chains from one sample in a study of OX40 agonist ivuxolimab in advanced cancers. Sequencing used immunoSEQ multiplex PCR; TCRdb keeps in-frame clones, though not all of them. Of roughly 60,000 clones listed, around 93% were seen once; the top ten hold about 0.46%. The material was CD4+ or CD8+ T cells sorted from blood, obtained in a trial of the OX40 agonist ivuxolimab. All receptors derive from an adult with an advanced solid tumor such as melanoma, head and neck, liver or kidney cancer. Both conserved end residues are part of each CDR3. D genes are given only for firm matches. A row's size may be missing; if present it is once, few, many or a size class.

CDR3 length	V gene	J gene	D gene	clone size	CDR3 protein	CDR3 DNA
17	TRBV7-2	TRBJ2-7	TRBD2	-	CASSLGGLGPSSYEQYF	TGTGCCAGCAGCTTGGGAGGACTAGGGCCGAGCTCCTACGAGCAGTACTTC
14	TRBV9	TRBJ2-7	TRBD1	-	CASSVGGTAYEQYF	TGTGCCAGCAGCGTAGGGGGGACAGCCTACGAGCAGTACTTC
13	TRBV4-2	TRBJ2-7	-	-	CASSHPLGDEQYF	TGTGCCAGCAGCCACCCGCTAGGGGACGAGCAGTACTTC
15	TRBV19	TRBJ1-5	-	-	CASENAGVRNQPQHF	TGTGCCAGTGAGAATGCAGGGGTTCGCAATCAGCCCCAGCATTTT
13	TRBV5-1	TRBJ1-1	-	-	CASSILGNTEAFF	TGCGCCAGCAGCATACTTGGAAATACTGAAGCTTTCTTT
15	TRBV30	TRBJ2-6	-	once	CAWWDGDSGANVLTF	TGTGCCTGGTGGGACGGCGACTCTGGGGCCAACGTCCTGACTTTC
12	TRBV19	TRBJ1-2	-	-	CASSTQGYGYTF	TGTGCCAGTAGTACCCAGGGCTATGGCTACACCTTC
16	TRBV9	TRBJ2-5	TRBD2	-	CASSRRASGNQETQYF	TGTGCCAGCAGCAGGCGGGCTAGCGGGAATCAAGAGACCCAGTACTTC
15	TRBV6-1	TRBJ2-3	TRBD2	-	CASSLLAEKTDTQYF	TGTGCCAGCAGTCTTCTAGCGGAAAAAACAGATACGCAGTATTTT
14	TRBV18	TRBJ1-1	-	-	CASSPRSENTEAFF	TGTGCCAGCTCACCTCGCTCGGAGAACACTGAAGCTTTCTTT
14	TRBV7-2	TRBJ2-3	-	-	CASSSGPGPDTQYF	TGTGCCAGCAGCTCGGGACCCGGACCAGATACGCAGTATTTT
13	TRBV11-3	TRBJ2-5	-	-	CASSSWMEETQYF	TGTGCCAGCAGCTCATGGATGGAAGAGACCCAGTACTTC
14	TRBV19	TRBJ1-4	-	once	CASSFGQGNEKLFF	TGTGCCAGTAGTTTCGGCCAGGGGAATGAAAAACTGTTTTTT
13	TRBV27	TRBJ2-7	-	once	CASSLSGIYEQYF	TGTGCCAGCAGTTTATCGGGGATTTACGAGCAGTACTTC
15	TRBV19	TRBJ2-3	-	once	CASRRGGAGKDTQYF	TGTGCCAGCCGAAGGGGGGGCGCAGGAAAAGATACGCAGTATTTT
13	TRBV11-2	TRBJ1-5	-	-	CASSLDTHQPQHF	TGTGCCAGCAGCTTGGACACCCATCAGCCCCAGCATTTT
14	TRBV6-6	TRBJ2-2	-	-	CASSYPGDTGELFF	TGTGCCAGCAGTTACCCAGGGGACACCGGGGAGCTGTTTTTT
16	TRBV7-2	TRBJ1-5	-	-	CASSLVGGGGVRPQHF	TGTGCCAGCAGCTTAGTAGGTGGGGGCGGCGTTCGGCCCCAGCATTTT
18	TRBV14	TRBJ1-4	-	once	CASSQVLRKLKTNEKLFF	TGTGCCAGCAGCCAAGTTCTCCGGAAACTAAAAACTAATGAAAAACTGTTTTTT
15	TRBV6-5	TRBJ2-7	-	-	CASSFGSDGTYEQYF	TGTGCCAGCAGTTTTGGTTCCGACGGTACCTACGAGCAGTACTTC
16	TRBV5-1	TRBJ2-3	TRBD2	-	CASSLGASGGTDTQYF	TGCGCCAGCAGCTTGGGGGCTAGCGGTGGCACAGATACGCAGTATTTT
15	TRBV27	TRBJ2-1	-	-	CARGKRGAPYNEQFF	TGTGCCAGGGGGAAACGGGGAGCTCCCTACAATGAGCAGTTCTTC
11	TRBV7-2	TRBJ2-1	-	-	CASSLVFEQFF	TGTGCCAGCAGCTTAGTATTTGAGCAGTTCTTC
12	TRBV19	TRBJ1-3	-	once	CASRGNGNTIYF	TGTGCCAGTAGGGGGAATGGAAACACCATATATTTT
12	TRBV11-2	TRBJ1-5	-	once	CASSQGDQPQHF	TGTGCCAGCAGCCAAGGGGATCAGCCCCAGCATTTT